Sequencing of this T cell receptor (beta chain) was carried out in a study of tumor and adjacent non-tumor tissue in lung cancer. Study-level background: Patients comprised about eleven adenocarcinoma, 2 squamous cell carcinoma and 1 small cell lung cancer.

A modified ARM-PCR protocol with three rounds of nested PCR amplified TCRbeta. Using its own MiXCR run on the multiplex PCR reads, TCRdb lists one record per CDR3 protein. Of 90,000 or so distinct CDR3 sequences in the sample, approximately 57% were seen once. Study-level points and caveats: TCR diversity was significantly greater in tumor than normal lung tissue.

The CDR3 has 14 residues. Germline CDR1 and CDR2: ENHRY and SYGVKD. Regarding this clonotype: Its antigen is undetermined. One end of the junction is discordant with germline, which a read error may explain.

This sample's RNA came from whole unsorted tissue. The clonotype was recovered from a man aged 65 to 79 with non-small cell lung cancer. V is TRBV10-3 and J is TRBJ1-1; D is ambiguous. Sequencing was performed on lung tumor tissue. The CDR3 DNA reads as TGTGGCATCGGTGATAGTGTAATACGAAAGGAAGCTTTCTTT. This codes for CGIGDSVIRKEAFF.